This T cell receptor (beta chain) was recorded in a study of post-analysis software for immune sequencing data. Study-wide results and caveats: The normalized Chao1 diversity of multiple sclerosis patients was significantly lower than that of controls.

The table lists this clonotype with many counts. Its matching antigen is unknown. Each TCR beta cDNA library carried unique molecular identifiers. TCRdb reprocessed the PCR reads via MiXCR and lists one record per CDR3 protein. The data hold roughly 170,000 distinct CDR3 sequences, with around 30% observed a single time. This clonotype originated in a girl under 18 with multiple sclerosis. What was sequenced was blood.

CDR3 coding DNA: TGTGCCAGCAGTTTAGCCGGACTAGGTATCCCAGATACGCAGTATTTT. Translated: CASSLAGLGIPDTQYF. The rearrangement joins TRBV12-3 or TRBV12-4 to TRBJ2-3; TRBD2 matches at 7 bases. J gave up 4 bases and V 0 bases, and 7 bases lay outside the gene matches. This CDR3 has 16 amino acids.